Listed below are T cell receptor beta chains from one sample, sequenced in a study of blood T cells in healthy people across ages. TCRdb reanalysed the 5' RACE reads using MiXCR and keeps one entry per CDR3 protein. Counted here are about 1.5 million distinct CDR3 sequences, about 42% occurring once; the ten biggest clones make up about 4.1%. The sequenced material came from blood. These receptors originate from a woman aged 18-30 years in good health. Each CDR3 is given with its conserved first and last residue. Each record gives: D gene, V gene, J gene, clone size, CDR3 DNA, CDR3 protein. The D gene is left open where the match is weak. Size is omitted from some rows. Given values are once, few, many or a class for expanded clones.

>TRBD2|TRBV27|TRBJ2-1|few
TGTGCCAGCAGTTCTAGCGGGAGGAATGAGCAGTTCTTC
CASSSSGRNEQFF
>TRBD2|TRBV29-1|TRBJ2-1|.
TGCAGCGTCGATAGGAGCGGGAGTAGGATTGAGCAGTTCTTC
CSVDRSGSRIEQFF
>.|TRBV6-2/TRBV6-3|TRBJ2-3|few
TGTGCCAGCAGGGGGAGGATAGATACGCAGTATTTT
CASRGRIDTQYF
>TRBD2|TRBV6-1|TRBJ2-7|few
TGTGCCAGCAAATGGACTAGCGGGCTGTACGAGCAGTACTTC
CASKWTSGLYEQYF
>TRBD1|TRBV4-2|TRBJ1-4|few
TGTGCCAGCGGTAACAGGGGGCCGTTCGGTGAAAAACTGTTTTTT
CASGNRGPFGEKLFF
>TRBD1|TRBV4-2|TRBJ1-5|.
TGTGCCAGCAGCCAAGGGACAGGTTACAATCAGCCCCAGCATTTT
CASSQGTGYNQPQHF
>.|TRBV7-9|TRBJ2-7|few
TGTGCCAGCAGCTTAGTAGTCCAATCGCGGGACGAGCAGTACTTC
CASSLVVQSRDEQYF
>TRBD2|TRBV7-8|TRBJ2-3|few
TGTGCCAGCAGCACCCGTGGTAGCGGGGCAGATACGCAGTATTTT
CASSTRGSGADTQYF
>.|TRBV5-1|TRBJ2-1|.
TGCGCCAGCAGCTTGGCCGGGGATTTTGATGAGCAGTTCTTC
CASSLAGDFDEQFF
>TRBD1|TRBV6-5|TRBJ1-1|.
TGTGCCAGCAGTCCCAACAGGGGGCCGGACACTGAAGCTTTCTTT
CASSPNRGPDTEAFF
>.|TRBV7-2|TRBJ1-1|.
TGTGCCAGCAGCCTTAACGGTCCTCGCGTGAGCACTGAAGCTTTCTTT
CASSLNGPRVSTEAFF
>.|TRBV11-2|TRBJ2-2|.
TGTGCCAGCAGCCAGCCCCCAGAGCTGTTTTTT
CASSQPPELFF
>.|TRBV28|TRBJ2-3|.
TGTGCCAGCAGTTCAATTCCCGGGACTCCTTTCACAGAGACGCAGTATTTT
CASSSIPGTPFTETQYF
>.|TRBV28|TRBJ2-5|many
TGTGCCAGCTCACCACGCCTCCAAGAGACCCAGTACTTC
CASSPRLQETQYF
>TRBD1|TRBV4-1|TRBJ1-5|few
TGCGCCAGCAGCCAGGGACAGGGGGCTTTTCAGCCCCAGCATTTT
CASSQGQGAFQPQHF
>TRBD2|TRBV18|TRBJ2-5|many
TGTGCCAGCAGTCCCGGACTAGCGGGGGTTGAGACCCAGTACTTC
CASSPGLAGVETQYF
>TRBD1|TRBV6-5|TRBJ2-7|few
TGTGCCAGCAGACCCGACAGGGGGCAGACCTACGAGCAGTACTTC
CASRPDRGQTYEQYF
>.|TRBV7-3|TRBJ2-2|few
TGTGCCAGCAGCTTTCAGGCCTCCACCGGGGAGCTGTTTTTT
CASSFQASTGELFF
>.|TRBV7-9|TRBJ2-3|.
TGTGCCAGCAGCTTAGCGCGGGGTAGCTTGGCAGATACGCAGTATTTT
CASSLARGSLADTQYF
>TRBD2|TRBV28|TRBJ2-5|.
TGTGCCAGCCGACTAGCGGGACTTGAGCAGTACTTC
CASRLAGLEQYF
>TRBD2|TRBV7-9|TRBJ2-1|few
TGTGCCAGCAGCACGACTAGCTCGGTGATTCAGCACAATGAGCAGTTCTTC
CASSTTSSVIQHNEQFF
>.|TRBV9|TRBJ1-2|few
TGTGCCAGCAGCGTAGGTCAGACGAACTATGGCTACACCTTC
CASSVGQTNYGYTF
>.|TRBV5-1|TRBJ1-3|few
TGCGCCAGCAGCTGGAGTGACGGGAGCTCTGGAAACACCATATATTTT
CASSWSDGSSGNTIYF
>TRBD1|TRBV24-1|TRBJ2-2|.
TGTGCCACCAGTGATTGGAGGACAGGGCGAACCGGGGAGCTGTTTTTT
CATSDWRTGRTGELFF
>TRBD1|TRBV5-1|TRBJ2-1|.
TGCGCCAGCAGCTCTGGAGACAGGGCACTCTACAATGAGCAGTTCTTC
CASSSGDRALYNEQFF
>.|TRBV7-9|TRBJ2-5|few
TGTGCCAGCAGCTCCTCTAGTTCCGACCAAGAGACCCAGTACTTC
CASSSSSSDQETQYF
>.|TRBV3-1|TRBJ1-1|.
TGTGCCAGCAGCCAAGGAAAGAGCACTGAAGCTTTCTTT
CASSQGKSTEAFF
>.|TRBV20-1|TRBJ2-3|few
TGCAGTGCTACCCCAGGGGCCAGCACAGATACGCAGTATTTT
CSATPGASTDTQYF
>.|TRBV6-2/TRBV6-3|TRBJ1-2|.
TGTGCCAGCAGTTACACAGGGTCGAACGATGGCTACACCTTC
CASSYTGSNDGYTF
>.|TRBV15|TRBJ1-6|once
TGTGCCACCACAGACTCCTATAATTCACCCCTCCACTTT
CATTDSYNSPLHF
>TRBD1|TRBV9|TRBJ1-2|few
TGTGCCAGCAGCGCCCCCGGGACAGGGGACTATGGCTACACCTTC
CASSAPGTGDYGYTF
>.|TRBV7-9|TRBJ2-7|few
TGTGCCAGCAGCGCCGTACGGCTCCCTAATTACGAGCAGTACTTC
CASSAVRLPNYEQYF
>.|TRBV19|TRBJ1-2|few
TGTGCCAGTAGTATCGGGACTGGTTATGGCTACACCTTC
CASSIGTGYGYTF
>.|TRBV10-3|TRBJ2-1|.
TGTGCCATCCTTGACTCTAGCTCCTACACTGAGCAGTTCTTC
CAILDSSSYTEQFF
>.|TRBV27|TRBJ2-6|.
TGTGCCACCAGACAGGCCCGGGTCCTGACTTTC
CATRQARVLTF
>.|TRBV2|TRBJ1-1|.
TGTGCCAGCACCGGGGAATGGGGAACTGAAGCTTTCTTT
CASTGEWGTEAFF
>.|TRBV20-1|TRBJ2-7|.
TGCAGTGCTCGGTCAGTTTTGTACGAGCAGTACTTC
CSARSVLYEQYF
>.|TRBV4-1|TRBJ2-7|few
TGCGCCAGCAGCCAAGGGACTGGCTATACCTACGAGCAGTACTTC
CASSQGTGYTYEQYF
>.|TRBV6-1|TRBJ2-7|.
TGTGCCAGCAGTGAAGTAGGGCACTACGAGCAGTACTTC
CASSEVGHYEQYF
>.|TRBV12-3/TRBV12-4|TRBJ1-6|few
TGTGACAGCAGCCTCAGGGTCTCACCCCTCCACTTT
CDSSLRVSPLHF
>.|TRBV10-3|TRBJ2-3|.
TGTGCCATCAGTGTCACTAGCACAGATACGCAGTATTTT
CAISVTSTDTQYF
>.|TRBV6-1|TRBJ1-1|.
TGTGCCAGCAGTGAAAACAGTTACACTGAAGCTTTCTTT
CASSENSYTEAFF
>.|TRBV27|TRBJ1-2|few
TGTGCCAGCAGTTTATCGTCAGGGCCATATGGCTACACCTTC
CASSLSSGPYGYTF
>.|TRBV7-2|TRBJ1-1|.
TGTGCCAGCAGCCCCGAGGAGTACCTGAACACTGAAGCTTTCTTT
CASSPEEYLNTEAFF
>TRBD1|TRBV19|TRBJ1-5|.
TGTGCCAGTAGGACCGACAGGGCCGTGCATCAGCCCCAGCATTTT
CASRTDRAVHQPQHF
>TRBD2|TRBV10-3|TRBJ2-7|few
TGTGCCATCAGTGAAGCGGGGTTCGGATACGAGCAGTACTTC
CAISEAGFGYEQYF